The entry below describes one T cell receptor (beta chain). Its matching antigen is unknown. Researchers ran the PCR with 60 Vbeta and 13 Jbeta primers. TCRdb's copy holds only in-frame clones and misses some; the assay was immunoSEQ multiplex PCR. The sample contains 160,000 or so clones, around 80% of which appear only once. This sample stems from a study of cytomegalovirus exposure and HLA in healthy donors. Trimming took 2 bases from V and 2 from J; bases not matched to a gene: 4. Germline V gene data show CDR1 as SGHRS and CDR2 as YFSETQ. This CDR3 spans 14 amino acids. Study results and limitations: V segments that were indistinguishable, TRBV6-2 and TRBV6-3 among them, were omitted from analysis. Investigators reported 150 to 200 TCR beta chains as tied to cytomegalovirus. Within a later analysis, the majority of CMV-associated TCR beta chains appeared HLA-restricted. An analysis was carried out at a later point. It showed that HLA-associated TCR beta chains were more clonally expanded than equally common non-associated chains.

The clonotype originates from a man aged 45 to 65 in good health and CMV-seropositive. The sample was PBMCs. V usage is TRBV5-1 and J usage is TRBJ2-7; 7 bases are shared with TRBD1. The CDR3 nucleotides read TGCGCCAGCAGCTTACAGGGGCCCCCCTACGAGCAGTACTTC. Protein: CASSLQGPPYEQYF.